This T cell receptor (beta chain) was sequenced for a study of cytomegalovirus exposure and HLA in healthy donors. Study background: There were 100 million to 120 million unique TCR beta sequences, drawn from roughly 200 million T cells, in an earlier analysis.

Points on this clone: Its antigen is not known.

Study results and caveats: Sequencing had likely introduced a cluster of highly shared sequence variants as an artifact. In an earlier analysis, in about 530 donors, most V segments appeared productive either ~90% or ~30% of the time.

The CDR3 is made up of 17 amino acids. The V gene's germline CDR1 is SGHTA and CDR2 FQGNSA. V shed 5 bases, J shed 4 bases, and the junction held 13 bases outside the gene matches. Use of 60 Vbeta and 13 Jbeta primers characterized the PCR. Only in-frame clones appear in the TCRdb table, and some are missing; sequencing was by immunoSEQ multiplex PCR. The table lists over 110,000 clones, approximately 70% of them singletons, with about 1.2% in the top ten. The sequencing sample was made of PBMCs. The TCR was taken from a woman aged 40 to 49 in good health and CMV-seronegative. This rearrangement joins TRBV7-2 to TRBJ2-2; 7 bases are shared with TRBD2. The CDR3 DNA follows: TGTGCCAGCAGCCCCTCGAGGATGGGGGGGTCCACCGGGGAGCTGTTTTTT. This gives the protein CASSPSRMGGSTGELFF.